This TCR beta chain was recorded in a study of CD8 T cells in ankylosing spondylitis listed by TCRdb under 2017. As for the study more broadly: The study set out to find disease-linked TCR variants by profiling T cell receptor beta repertoires in ankylosing spondylitis patients and healthy donors. The whole study cohort included 108 healthy donors and about two dozen ankylosing spondylitis patients. Samples of peripheral blood were taken, and for ankylosing spondylitis patients, synovial fluid was collected as well. Study-wide findings and limitations: Blood from ankylosing spondylitis patients appeared to be characterized by a TCR beta motif composed of about eight highly homologous amino acid variants. Some TCR beta motif variants had previously been reported in synovial fluid and blood of reactive arthritis patients, which suggested common disease-initiation mechanisms. The disease-linked clones were reported as significantly enriched in matched synovial fluid samples from ankylosing spondylitis patients. In peripheral blood, the disease-linked clones were found at relatively low frequencies and had a CD8+ phenotype.

The germline V gene (reference sequence) sets CDR1 to PRHDT and CDR2 to FYEKMQ. The V end loses 0 bases and the J end loses 4 bases, and a stretch of 9 bases separates them. There are 15 amino acids in the CDR3, from cysteine to phenylalanine inclusive. Of all the DNA, just the CDR3 is kept, 45 bases in frame from base 1. Data came from an Illumina HiSeq 2500. TCR beta libraries were prepared by quantitative 5'-RACE with molecular barcodes. From the authors' description of their analysis: A new computational method, built on a probabilistic model of VDJ rearrangement, was used to identify disease-linked TCR variants. TCRdb reanalyzed the raw reads on its own, using fastp at Q25 for trimming and MiXCR for clone calling, and kept in-frame beta chains. Each record represents a unique CDR3 protein, reported with the most common genes and DNA among its rows. It is TCRdb's table, rather than the study itself, that gives the V and J calls and clone size. The sample table holds fewer than 500,000 distinct CDR3 sequences, of which roughly 27% were seen once. The leading ten clones occupy 0.89% of the sample.

A few counts support this clonotype. Its antigen has not been determined. Base qualities were left out, and no much larger clone turns up one base away. The chain is encoded by TRBV13 joined to TRBJ2-2, and perhaps TRBD1 as D gene, on 5 matching bases. This clonotype was obtained from a male donor with ankylosing spondylitis. What was sequenced was blood, either unsorted or a sorted T cell fraction (not recorded which). The DNA sequence follows: TGTGCCAGCAGCTTAGGGGACACTTCCACCGGGGAGCTGTTTTTT. This is translated as CASSLGDTSTGELFF. When the CDR3 is completed using the reference TRBV13 and TRBJ2-2 genes on either side, the full variable domain is AAGVIQSPRHLIKEKRETATLKCYPIPRHDTVYWYQQGPGQDPQFLISFYEKMQSDKGSIPDRFSAQQFSDYHSELNMSSLELGDSALYFCASSLGDTSTGELFFGEGSRLTVL.